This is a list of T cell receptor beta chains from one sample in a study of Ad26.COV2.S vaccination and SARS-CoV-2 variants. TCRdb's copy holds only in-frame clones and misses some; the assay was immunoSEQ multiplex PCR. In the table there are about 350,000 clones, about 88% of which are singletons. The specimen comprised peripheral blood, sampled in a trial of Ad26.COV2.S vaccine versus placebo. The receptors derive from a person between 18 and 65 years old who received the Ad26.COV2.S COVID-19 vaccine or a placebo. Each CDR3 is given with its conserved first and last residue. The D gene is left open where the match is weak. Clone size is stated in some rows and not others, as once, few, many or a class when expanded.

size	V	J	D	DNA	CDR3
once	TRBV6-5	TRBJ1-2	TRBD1	TGTGCCAGCAGACCCCAGGGGGCGGATGGCTACACCTTC	CASRPQGADGYTF
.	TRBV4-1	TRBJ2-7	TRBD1	TGCGCCAGCAGCCTACTACCGGGACAGGGGGCCCACGAGCAGTACTTC	CASSLLPGQGAHEQYF
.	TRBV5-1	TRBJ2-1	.	TGCGCCAGCAGCTTGGCGGCGGGCTCGATCAATGAGCAGTTCTTC	CASSLAAGSINEQFF
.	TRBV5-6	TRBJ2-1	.	TGTGCCAGCAGCTTAATAAGGGGGTATTACTACAATGAGCAGTTCTTC	CASSLIRGYYYNEQFF
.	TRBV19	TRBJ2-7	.	TGTGCCAGTAGTGGAGGGGTAAGCGAGCAGTACTTC	CASSGGVSEQYF
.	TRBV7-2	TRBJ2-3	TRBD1	TGTGCCAGCAGCTGGGACCCGGACAGGCCTAGCACAGATACGCAGTATTTT	CASSWDPDRPSTDTQYF
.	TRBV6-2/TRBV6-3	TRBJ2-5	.	TGTGCCAGCAGTTTGACGCAGTGGGCCCAGTACTTC	CASSLTQWAQYF
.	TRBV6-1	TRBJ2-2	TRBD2	TGTGCCAGCAGTGAGATCGGGGGGGCCGGGGAGCTGTTTTTT	CASSEIGGAGELFF
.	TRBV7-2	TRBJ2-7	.	TGTGCCAGCAGCCTCAGGGGCGGGGGCGACGAGCAGTACTTC	CASSLRGGGDEQYF
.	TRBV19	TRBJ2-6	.	TGTGCCAGTAGTGGAGTTACCGGTGGCGCTGGGGCCAACGTCCTGACTTTC	CASSGVTGGAGANVLTF
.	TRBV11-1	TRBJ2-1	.	TGTGCCAGCCGTAGGTCGAACGAAAATGAGCAGTTCTTC	CASRRSNENEQFF
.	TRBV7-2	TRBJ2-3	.	TGTGCCAGCAGCTTAACTGACCTAGCGAAAACGCAGTATTTT	CASSLTDLAKTQYF
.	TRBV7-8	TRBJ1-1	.	TGTGCCAGCATCGTCTGGGGGCAGGGTCGCATGAACACTGAAGCTTTCTTT	CASIVWGQGRMNTEAFF
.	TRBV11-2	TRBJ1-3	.	TGTGCCAGCACCTACCAGGTCGGAAACACCATATATTTT	CASTYQVGNTIYF
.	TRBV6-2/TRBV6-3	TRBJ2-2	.	TGTGCCAGCAGTACCCGACCGGGTGGCACCGGGGAGCTGTTTTTT	CASSTRPGGTGELFF